The 9 T cell receptor beta chains below come from one sample, sequenced in a study of cytomegalovirus exposure and HLA in healthy donors. The PCR made use of 60 Vbeta and 13 Jbeta primers. Clones were sequenced by immunoSEQ multiplex PCR, and TCRdb holds only the in-frame ones, with some missing. Of about 150,000 clones in the sample, roughly 87% were seen once. Sequenced: PBMCs. The source of these receptors is a man in his thirties or forties in good health and CMV-seropositive.

The chain links TRBV5-6 to TRBJ2-2; no definite D call. This CDR3 has 14 residues. Germline CDR1 and CDR2: SGHDT and YYEEEE. The V end lost 4 bases, the J end lost 7 bases, and 14 bases lay between the germline ends. CDR3 sequence (DNA): TGTGCCAGCAGCATTGCAATATTCGGCGGGGAGCTGTTTTTT. Translating gives CASSIAIFGGELFF.

The chain links TRBV30 to TRBJ1-4, with TRBD1 as a possible D gene (6 bases). Looked up from germline, CDR1 is GTSNPN and CDR2 is SVGIG (reference sequence). This CDR3 has 13 amino acids. Between the trimmed V and J ends, which lost 3 bases and 5 bases, there was a span of 10 bases. As DNA, the CDR3 is TGTGCCTGGAGGGCCCAGGGGAATGAAAAACTGTTTTTT. This codes for CAWRAQGNEKLFF.

CDR3 region: CASSQGQGPLGYTF. CDR3 in DNA: TGTGCCAGCAGTCAGGGACAGGGACCCTTGGGCTACACCTTC. This chain uses TRBV7-2 with TRBJ1-2; the match to TRBD1 covers 9 bases. This CDR3 has 14 residues. V gave up 6 bases and J gave up 8 bases; unmatched junction bases: 10. The V gene's germline CDR1 is SGHTA and CDR2 FQGNSA. Variable domain in full (rest from reference TRBV7-2 and TRBJ1-2): GAGVSQSPSNKVTEKGKDVELRCDPISGHTALYWYRQSLGQGLEFLIYFQGNSAPDKSGLPSDRFSAERTGGSVSTLTIQRTQQEDSAVYLCASSQGQGPLGYTFGSGTRLTVV.

The CDR3 region has the DNA TGCGCCAGCAGCTTTTGGGTAACGTCTAGCGGGAGGGCCGGAAACATTCAGTACTTC. This codes for CASSFWVTSSGRAGNIQYF. The chain has TRBV5-1 and TRBJ2-4, with 12 positions matching TRBD2. Trimming cost V 2 bases and J 6 bases; bases outside gene matches: 15. This CDR3 spans 19 amino acids. Germline CDR1 reads SGHRS; CDR2 reads YFSETQ. The full variable domain, completed using reference TRBV5-1 and TRBJ2-4, is KAGVTQTPRYLIKTRGQQVTLSCSPISGHRSVSWYQQTPGQGLQFLFEYFSETQRNKGNFPGRFSGRQFSNSRSEMNVSTLELGDSALYLCASSFWVTSSGRAGNIQYFGAGTRLSVL.

V usage is TRBV5-1 and J usage is TRBJ2-1, with 8 bases identical to TRBD2. This CDR3 has 18 amino acids. The ends lost 0 bases at V and 1 base at J; junction bases unmatched: 9. Germline loops: CDR1 SGHRS, CDR2 YFSETQ. For the CDR3, the DNA is TGCGCCAGCAGCTTGGGTGAACGGAGCGGGGGTTCCTACAATGAGCAGTTCTTC. Translated: CASSLGERSGGSYNEQFF.

The J gene is TRBJ1-2, the V gene TRBV29-1; the match to TRBD1 covers 10 bases. Germline trimming cut 7 bases from V and 2 bases from J; bases unmatched to any gene: 4. This CDR3 has 13 amino acids. Germline V gene sequence: CDR1 SQVTM, CDR2 ANQGSEA. The CDR3 is CSALGQGNYGYTF. CDR3 coding DNA: TGCAGCGCCCTGGGACAGGGGAACTATGGCTACACCTTC.

The chain employs TRBV25-1 and TRBJ1-2; TRBD1 is a possible D gene (5 bases). The germline V gene has CDR1 MGHDK and CDR2 SYGVNS. This CDR3 comprises 14 residues. V was cut by 1 base and J by 8 bases, with 14 bases left in between. CDR3 amino acids: CASSEFRGSGGYTF. The CDR3 DNA sequence: TGTGCCAGCAGTGAATTTCGGGGGTCGGGGGGCTACACCTTC.

The chain has TRBV2 and TRBJ2-7, with a weak D call TRBD2 (5 bases). The CDR3 is 14 residues long. The germline V gene has CDR1 SNHLY and CDR2 FYNNEI. V lost 4 bases and J 6 bases, leaving 16 bases between the germline ends. In DNA, the CDR3 is TGTGCCAGCAGTGGATTGGGAACCCGGGGCGAGCAGTACTTC. It specifies CASSGLGTRGEQYF.

The genes are TRBV13 and TRBJ2-6, with D unclear. The V end was cut by 3 bases, the J end by 0 bases, with 9 bases between. This CDR3 has 16 residues. Germline V gives CDR1 PRHDT, CDR2 FYEKMQ (reference sequence). CDR3 protein: CASSFSQLSGANVLTF. DNA of the CDR3: TGTGCCAGCAGCTTTTCACAGCTCTCTGGGGCCAACGTCCTGACTTTC. The variable domain in full, with the rest retrieved from reference TRBV13 and TRBJ2-6, is AAGVIQSPRHLIKEKRETATLKCYPIPRHDTVYWYQQGPGQDPQFLISFYEKMQSDKGSIPDRFSAQQFSDYHSELNMSSLELGDSALYFCASSFSQLSGANVLTFGAGSRLTVL.